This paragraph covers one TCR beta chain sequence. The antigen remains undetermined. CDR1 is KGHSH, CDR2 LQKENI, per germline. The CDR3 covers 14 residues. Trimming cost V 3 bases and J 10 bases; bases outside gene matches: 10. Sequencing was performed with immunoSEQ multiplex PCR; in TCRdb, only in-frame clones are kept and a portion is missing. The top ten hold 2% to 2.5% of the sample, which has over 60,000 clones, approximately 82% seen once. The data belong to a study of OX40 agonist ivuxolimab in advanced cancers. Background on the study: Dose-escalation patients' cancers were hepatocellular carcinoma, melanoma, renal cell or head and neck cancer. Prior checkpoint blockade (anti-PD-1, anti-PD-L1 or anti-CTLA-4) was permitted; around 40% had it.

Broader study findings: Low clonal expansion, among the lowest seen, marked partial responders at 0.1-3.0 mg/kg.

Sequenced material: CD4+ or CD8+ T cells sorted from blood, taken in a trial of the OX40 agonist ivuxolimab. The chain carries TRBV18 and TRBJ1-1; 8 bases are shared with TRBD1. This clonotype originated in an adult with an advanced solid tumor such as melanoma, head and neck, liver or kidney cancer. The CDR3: CASSPRQGWDVAFF. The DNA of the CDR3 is TGTGCCAGCTCACCTAGACAGGGGTGGGACGTAGCTTTCTTT.